The source of this TCR beta chain is a study of blood T cells in healthy people across ages. Combining a sample-barcoded 5' primer with a J-beta primer mix, a second PCR ran for roughly 6 to 12 cycles. Tags on each cDNA molecule came from a template-switch adaptor with 12 random nucleotides. TCRdb re-analysed the 5' RACE reads in MiXCR, keeping a single row per CDR3 protein. The data contain about 580,000 distinct CDR3 sequences, 47% of them seen just once; the ten biggest clones take up just under 25%. CDR1 and CDR2 from the germline V gene are LGHDT and YNNKEL (reference sequence). The CDR3 consists of 17 residues. J gave up 13 bases and V 4 bases, and 18 bases lay outside the gene matches.

This TCR was recovered from a man older than 75 in good health. Input material: blood. The rearrangement uses TRBV3-1 and TRBJ2-1; 11 bases align to TRBD2. In DNA, the CDR3 is TGTGCCAGCAGCCTACCCTTTGTAGCGGGAGGGGGAGAGACCCAGTTCTTC. This sequence encodes CASSLPFVAGGGETQFF.